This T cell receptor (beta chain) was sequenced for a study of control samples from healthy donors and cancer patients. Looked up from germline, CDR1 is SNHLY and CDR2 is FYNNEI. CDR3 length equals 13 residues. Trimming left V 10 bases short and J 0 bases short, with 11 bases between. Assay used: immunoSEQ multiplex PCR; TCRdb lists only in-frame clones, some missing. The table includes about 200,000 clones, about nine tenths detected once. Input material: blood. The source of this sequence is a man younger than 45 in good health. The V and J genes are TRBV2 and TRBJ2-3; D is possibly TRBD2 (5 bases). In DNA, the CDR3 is TGTGCCACCGCCGGACTCAGCACAGATACGCAGTATTTT. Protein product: CATAGLSTDTQYF.